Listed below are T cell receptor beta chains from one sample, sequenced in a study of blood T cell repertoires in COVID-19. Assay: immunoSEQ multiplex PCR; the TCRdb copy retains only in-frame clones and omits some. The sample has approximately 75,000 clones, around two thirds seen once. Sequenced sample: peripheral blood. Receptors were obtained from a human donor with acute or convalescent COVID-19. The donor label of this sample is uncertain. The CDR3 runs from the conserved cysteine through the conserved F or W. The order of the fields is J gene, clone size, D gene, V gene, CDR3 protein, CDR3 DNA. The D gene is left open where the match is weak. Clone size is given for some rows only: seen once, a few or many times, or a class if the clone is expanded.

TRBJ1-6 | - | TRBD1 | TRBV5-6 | CASSLAGDWDSKHSPLHF | TGTGCCAGCAGCTTGGCCGGTGATTGGGACAGTAAACATTCACCCCTCCACTTT
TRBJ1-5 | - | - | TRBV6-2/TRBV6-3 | CASSYSPGQASNQPQHF | TGTGCCAGCAGTTACTCTCCGGGACAAGCTAGCAATCAGCCCCAGCATTTT
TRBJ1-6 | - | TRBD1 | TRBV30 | CAWSMGRTGAPSPLHF | TGTGCCTGGAGCATGGGGAGGACAGGGGCCCCCTCACCCCTCCACTTT
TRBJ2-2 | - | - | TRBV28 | CASSWRATGELFF | TGTGCCAGCAGTTGGAGGGCCACCGGGGAGCTGTTTTTT
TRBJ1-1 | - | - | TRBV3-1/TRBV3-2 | CASSLSTNTEAFF | TGTGCCAGCAGCCTAAGCACGAACACTGAAGCTTTCTTT
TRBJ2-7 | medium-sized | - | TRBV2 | CASSTARATYEQYF | TGTGCCAGCAGTACCGCGCGGGCTACCTACGAGCAGTACTTC
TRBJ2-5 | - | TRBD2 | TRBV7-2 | CASSFSGGPQETQYF | TGTGCCAGCAGCTTTAGCGGGGGACCCCAAGAGACCCAGTACTTC
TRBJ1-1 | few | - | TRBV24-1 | CATSEQQGTEAFF | TGTGCCACCAGTGAACAACAGGGCACTGAAGCTTTCTTT
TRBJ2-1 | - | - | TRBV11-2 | CASALDPRNEQFF | TGTGCCAGCGCGTTAGATCCGAGGAATGAGCAGTTCTTC
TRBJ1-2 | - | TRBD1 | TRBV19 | CASLPTGVYYGYTF | TGTGCCAGCCTACCCACAGGGGTCTACTATGGCTACACCTTC
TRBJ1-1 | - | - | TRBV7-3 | CASSLTEMTEAFF | TGTGCCAGCAGCTTGACGGAGATGACTGAAGCTTTCTTT
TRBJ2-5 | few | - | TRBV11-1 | CASSYGRGRQETQYF | TGTGCCAGCAGCTACGGACGGGGGAGGCAAGAGACCCAGTACTTC
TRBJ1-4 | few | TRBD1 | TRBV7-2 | CASSPTGATTNEKLFF | TGTGCCAGCAGCCCCACAGGGGCGACAACTAATGAAAAACTGTTTTTT
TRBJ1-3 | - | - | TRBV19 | CASTPTMISSGNTIYF | TGTGCCAGTACTCCCACAATGATTTCGTCTGGAAACACCATATATTTT
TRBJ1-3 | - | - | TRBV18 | CASSPRGALAGNTIYF | TGTGCCAGCTCACCACGTGGGGCGCTCGCTGGAAACACCATATATTTT
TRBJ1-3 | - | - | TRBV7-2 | CASSLATGSGNTIYF | TGTGCCAGCAGCTTAGCAACGGGGTCTGGAAACACCATATATTTT
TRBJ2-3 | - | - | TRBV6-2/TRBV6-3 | CASSYPRPGIGTDTQYF | TGTGCCAGCAGTTACCCTCGGCCGGGGATTGGTACAGATACGCAGTATTTT
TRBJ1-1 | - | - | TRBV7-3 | CASSEGGMDTEAFF | TGTGCCAGCAGCGAGGGCGGGATGGACACTGAAGCTTTCTTT
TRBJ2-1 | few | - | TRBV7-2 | CASSIGHGNEQFF | TGTGCCAGCAGCATAGGACATGGCAATGAGCAGTTCTTC
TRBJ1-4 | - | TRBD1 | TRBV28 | CASLGGTAKKLFF | TGTGCCAGCCTTGGGGGGACAGCTAAAAAACTGTTTTTT
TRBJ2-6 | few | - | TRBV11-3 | CASSTSSGANVLTF | TGTGCCAGCAGCACAAGCTCTGGGGCCAACGTCCTGACTTTC
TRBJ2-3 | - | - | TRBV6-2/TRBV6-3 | CASSLLVPDTQYF | TGTGCCAGCAGTTTACTAGTTCCAGATACGCAGTATTTT
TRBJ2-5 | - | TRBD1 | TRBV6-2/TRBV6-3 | CASSSTGEETQYF | TGTGCCAGCAGTTCGACAGGGGAAGAGACCCAGTACTTC
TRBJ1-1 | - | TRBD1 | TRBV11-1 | CASSTQGVTEAFF | TGTGCCAGCAGCACACAGGGGGTTACTGAAGCTTTCTTT
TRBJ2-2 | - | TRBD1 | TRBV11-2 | CASSKDRGGELFF | TGTGCCAGCAGCAAGGACAGGGGCGGGGAGCTGTTTTTT
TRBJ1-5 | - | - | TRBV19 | CASSILDQPQHF | TGTGCCAGTAGTATTCTCGATCAGCCCCAGCATTTT
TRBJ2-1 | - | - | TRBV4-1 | CASSPRLVNNEQFF | TGCGCCAGCAGCCCCCGACTAGTCAACAATGAGCAGTTCTTC
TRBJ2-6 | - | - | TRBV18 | CASSPRGTATHPGANVLTF | TGTGCCAGCTCACCAAGGGGGACCGCGACCCACCCTGGGGCCAACGTCCTGACTTTC
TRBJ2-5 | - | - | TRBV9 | CASSVGGGLWVQETQYF | TGTGCCAGCAGCGTGGGGGGAGGACTCTGGGTCCAAGAGACCCAGTACTTC
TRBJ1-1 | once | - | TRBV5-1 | CASSFGRANTEAFF | TGCGCCAGCAGCTTCGGGAGGGCGAACACTGAAGCTTTCTTT
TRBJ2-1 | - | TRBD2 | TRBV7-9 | CASTNRLAGNNEQFF | TGTGCCAGCACCAACAGACTAGCGGGTAACAATGAGCAGTTCTTC
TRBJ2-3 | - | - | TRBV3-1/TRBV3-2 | CASSQDGLPTDTQYF | TGTGCCAGCAGCCAAGATGGGCTACCCACAGATACGCAGTATTTT
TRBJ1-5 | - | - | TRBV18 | CASSPPSAGANQPQHF | TGTGCCAGCTCACCACCGTCCGCAGGGGCCAATCAGCCCCAGCATTTT
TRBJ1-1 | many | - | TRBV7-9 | CASSFGREGEAFF | TGTGCCAGCAGCTTTGGGAGGGAGGGAGAAGCTTTCTTT
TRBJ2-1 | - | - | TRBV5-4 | CASSPPGELYNEQFF | TGTGCCAGCAGCCCCCCGGGAGAGCTCTACAATGAGCAGTTCTTC
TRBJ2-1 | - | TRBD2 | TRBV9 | CASSAGLAGGGEQFF | TGTGCCAGCAGCGCCGGACTAGCGGGAGGAGGTGAGCAGTTCTTC
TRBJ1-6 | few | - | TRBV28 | CASRGDSYNSPLHF | TGTGCCAGCAGAGGGGACTCCTATAATTCACCCCTCCACTTT
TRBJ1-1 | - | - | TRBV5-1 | CASSREEGGNTEAFF | TGCGCCAGCAGTCGGGAGGAAGGAGGAAACACTGAAGCTTTCTTT
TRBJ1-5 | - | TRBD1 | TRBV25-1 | CASSAQGTNQPQHF | TGTGCCAGCAGTGCACAGGGGACTAATCAGCCCCAGCATTTT
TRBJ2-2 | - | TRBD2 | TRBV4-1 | CASSGRGGGARNTGELFF | TGCGCCAGCAGCGGACGTGGCGGGGGGGCTCGGAACACCGGGGAGCTGTTTTTT
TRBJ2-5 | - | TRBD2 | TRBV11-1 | CASSLTSGKETQYF | TGTGCCAGCAGCTTGACTAGCGGGAAGGAGACCCAGTACTTC
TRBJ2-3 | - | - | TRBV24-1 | CATSDSTPISLTSTDTQYF | TGTGCCACCAGTGATTCGACCCCTATCTCACTGACTTCTACAGATACGCAGTATTTT